The text below deals with one T cell receptor beta chain. This clonotype was found a few times. Its antigen remains undetermined. The record has no base qualities; no much larger clone is one base away. These reads were obtained on an Illumina NovaSeq 6000. cDNA libraries for TCRalpha and TCRbeta were prepared by 5'RACE using constant-segment primers, with sample barcodes and unique molecular identifiers added. Trizol reagent was used to extract RNA from every sample. Library amplification was performed in two PCR steps, and a second sample barcode and Illumina TruSeq adapters were introduced in the second step. Sequencing of the libraries was done on an Illumina NovaSeq, producing 2 x 150 bp paired-end reads. In the source study's methods: With migec v1.2.7, reads were demultiplexed and then collapsed into UMI-guided consensus sequences. Using mixcr v2.1.11, UMI consensuses were aligned to TRA and TRB V and J templates and then assembled into clonotypes. A clonotype was counted as expanded or contracted only if both edgeR and NoisET called the change significant, with noise models trained on biological replicates. For edgeR calls, the cutoffs were a false discovery rate-adjusted p below 0.01 and a log2 fold-change threshold of 1. As an exploratory analysis of dynamics, PCA with hierarchical clustering was applied to max-normalized trajectories of the 1000 most abundant clonotypes. Separately sequenced CD4+ and CD8+ repertoires were used to assign the CD4 or CD8 phenotype of responding clones. The raw public data were reprocessed by TCRdb itself: fastp quality trimming at Q25, MiXCR clonotype calling, in-frame beta chains only. Records with the same CDR3 protein are collapsed into one entry carrying the most frequent genes and DNA. Clone size and V and J calls follow TCRdb, not the original study. The table for this sample lists around 340,000 distinct CDR3 sequences; approximately 15% of them were counted only once. The ten biggest clones cover about 20% of the sample.

Ficoll-Paque density gradient centrifugation was used to isolate PBMCs. Taken from cysteine to phenylalanine, the CDR3 has 15 residues. The kept DNA is CDR3 alone, 45 bases in frame from the first base. CDR1 MNHEY and CDR2 SMNVEV are derived from the germline V gene (reference sequence). Trimming at the junction amounts to 2 bases on V and 8 bases on J, and the germline ends lie 13 bases apart. This specimen comes from a study of T-cell memory formation after mild COVID-19 (dated by TCRdb to the early 2020s). As for the study more broadly: TCR sequence clusters from the two donors were found to be largely donor specific. Longitudinal TCRalpha and TCRbeta repertoire sequencing tracked T-cell clones expanding and contracting after mild COVID-19 in a couple of donors. Two young, previously healthy adult volunteers made up the cohort, one male and one female. The investigation overall reported the following: The detection of some responding clones in pre-infection memory suggests that pre-existing cross-reactive memory T cells joined the SARS-CoV-2 response. From day 15 to 85, contracting clones showed balanced CD4/CD8 phenotypes, whereas a second wave of clones that expanded from day 15 to 37 leaned towards CD4+. Only two mild cases were covered by the study, and larger cohorts that include severe cases with pre-infection samples were considered necessary. Contracting CD4+ clones turned up mainly in the CM and EM memory subsets, whereas EMRA was where CD8+ clones were enriched. SARS-CoV-2 specificity was not confirmed for the second-wave clones peaking on day 37.

Recombination connected TRBV27 to TRBJ1-6; the D gene is unclear. The sample taken for sequencing was PBMCs or a T cell subset sorted from them (not recorded which). This TCR was recovered from a man in his late teens or twenties who had mild COVID-19 (a few samples of this study predate the infection). The sample titles of this study are shuffled in the database, so cell type and time point are left out; the donor was told from shared clones. The nucleotide sequence reads as follows: TGTGCCAGCAGTTTAAAGTCTTTGTGGTATTCACCCCTCCACTTT. The encoded protein is CASSLKSLWYSPLHF.